The T cell receptor (beta chain) described here comes from a study of early T cells in non-severe SARS-CoV-2 infection. Study information: Alpha and beta chains were unpaired, from unsorted whole-blood bulk RNA.

TCRdb re-called the 5' RACE reads with MiXCR, one entry per CDR3 protein. The sample holds about 77,000 distinct CDR3 sequences, 5% seen once. This clonotype has more than one count but fewer than ten. Germline lookup yields CDR1 MNHEY and CDR2 SVGAGI. The CDR3 covers 16 residues. Losses at the gene ends were 0 bases for V and 2 bases for J; bases not matched to a gene: 7. The TCR originated in an adult who was a healthcare worker with PCR-confirmed SARS-CoV-2 infection or an uninfected control (not recorded which). This chain joins TRBV6-5 and TRBJ2-7, with TRBD2 identical over 7 bases. Sample: whole blood, taken at baseline. CDR3 amino acids: CASSYSSQGLTYEQYF. The CDR3 bases are TGTGCCAGCAGTTACTCAAGTCAGGGACTAACCTACGAGCAGTACTTC.